This T cell receptor beta chain was identified in a study of blood T cells in healthy people across ages. Overall study context: In model experiments, template switching was able to capture about one barcoded beta molecule for every two T cells that were present.

With a J-beta primer mix and a sample-barcoded 5' primer, a second PCR ran about 7 to 12 cycles. TCRdb independently ran MiXCR on the 5' RACE reads; one entry per CDR3 protein. The top ten hold roughly 3.8% of the sample, which has about 800,000 distinct CDR3 sequences, approximately 25% seen once. This clonotype was counted between two and nine times. Antigen unknown. CDR3 length equals 12 residues. The germline CDR1 and CDR2 sequences are MNHEY and SMNVEV (reference sequence). Trimming removed 5 bases from V and 7 bases from J, with 8 bases in between. Study-wide results and limits: Unsorted PBMC material precluded a definitive naive versus antigen-experienced comparison.

Separately, the same data were catalogued under a study of T cells of mothers and their children. That paper states: The effect of thymic selection on TCR recombination output is similar between related and unrelated pairs.

This chain joins TRBV27 and TRBJ2-2, with D maybe TRBD1 (5 bases). The source material was blood. This clonotype was obtained from a boy younger than 18 in good health. The CDR3 spells CASSTRGGELFF. The CDR3 nucleotides read TGTGCCAGCAGTACAAGGGGCGGGGAGCTGTTTTTT.